These 19 T cell receptor beta chains came from one sample sequenced in a study of T cells in Graves' hyperthyroidism and ophthalmopathy. Amplification yielded TCR beta CDR3 regions, with RNA transcripts as the source. The HTBI primer set was used in a first-round RT-PCR of the TCR CDR3. TCRdb re-analysed the multiplex PCR reads in MiXCR, keeping a single row per CDR3 protein. The repertoire has around 690,000 distinct CDR3 sequences, approximately 15% of them found once; the top ten carry 15%. Sample: blood. The receptors were gathered from a middle-aged man with Graves' hyperthyroidism.

The V and J genes are TRBV12-3 or TRBV12-4 and TRBJ2-5; 8 bases fit TRBD1. CDR3 length equals 15 residues. The ends lost 5 bases at V and 13 bases at J; junction bases unmatched: 18. The DNA of the CDR3 is TGTGCCAGCAGTCCTTGGACAGGGACGGCTCCAGACCTGTACTTC. This encodes CASSPWTGTAPDLYF.

Notes on this clonotype: A much larger clone differs by one base, so this may be a read error. The CDR3 DNA is TGTGCCAGCAAGGGGGAGGGCCGTAATGAGCAGTACTTC. This codes for CASKGEGRNEQYF. The chain is built from TRBV6-2 or TRBV6-3 and TRBJ2-1; possible D gene TRBD2, 7 bases. The DNA end is a closer match to TRBJ2-7, so the J assignment may be wrong. The CDR3 loop spans 13 amino acids. Per germline, CDR1 MNHEY and CDR2 SVGEGT.

This clonotype was recorded a few times. This rearrangement joins TRBV20-1 to TRBJ2-1; D may be TRBD2 (5 bases). There are 16 residues in the CDR3. Trimming shortened V by 3 bases and J by 0 bases, and 15 bases separated the two germline ends. Per the germline V gene, CDR1 is DFQATT and CDR2 is SNEGSKA (reference sequence). In DNA form, the CDR3 reads TGCAGTGCTAGTCGAGGGTTCCCGAGCTCCTACAATGAGCAGTTCTTC. Its protein is CSASRGFPSSYNEQFF.

Concerning this clonotype itself: This could be a read error, since a much larger clone is one nucleotide away. V gene TRBV2 combines with J gene TRBJ2-6; D tentatively reads TRBD1 or TRBD2 (5 bases each). Germline V gives CDR1 SNHLY, CDR2 FYNNEI. The CDR3 is 14 amino acids. CDR3 loop: CARQRHSGANVLAF. The CDR3 DNA follows: TGTGCCAGGCAGCGGCACTCTGGGGCCAACGTCCTGGCTTTC.

This clonotype was seen ten or more times. The V gene is TRBV28, the J gene TRBJ2-5; TRBD2 matches at 8 bases. V dropped 3 bases and J dropped 5; count of bases not matched to a gene: 17. Germline V gene lookup returns CDR1 MDHEN and CDR2 SYDVKM. The CDR3 contains 18 residues. The CDR3 reads CASSFGSSGLIRAETQYF. The CDR3 DNA is TGTGCCAGCAGTTTTGGGTCTAGCGGGCTGATAAGGGCGGAGACCCAGTACTTC.

This clonotype appeared a few times. The DNA of the CDR3 is TGCGCCAGCAGCTTGGCTTCTCAGGGAACCTACGAGCAGTACTTC. Translation: CASSLASQGTYEQYF. The chain recombines TRBV5-1 with TRBJ2-7; D possibly corresponds to TRBD1 (5 bases). The CDR3 totals 15 residues. Trimming shortened V by 0 bases and J by 2 bases, and 12 bases separated the two germline ends. The germline V gene encodes CDR1 SGHRS and CDR2 YFSETQ.

The J gene is TRBJ2-1, the V gene TRBV5-1, with 12 bases identical to TRBD2. V shed 4 bases, J shed 8 bases, and the junction held 10 bases outside the gene matches. The germline gives CDR1 SGHRS, CDR2 YFSETQ. This CDR3 is 16 amino acids long. The CDR3 spells CASSPRTSGIGDEQFF. DNA for the CDR3: TGCGCCAGCAGCCCTCGGACTAGCGGGATCGGCGATGAGCAGTTCTTC.

This clonotype was observed a handful of times. The chain combines TRBV28 with TRBJ2-2; D could derive from TRBD1 or TRBD2 (6 bases each). The length of the CDR3 is 16 residues. V was shortened by 4 bases and J by 6 bases, with 18 bases between the two germline ends. The germline V gene encodes CDR1 MDHEN and CDR2 SYDVKM. The CDR3 spells CASSSGDIGRPGELFF. The CDR3 nucleotides read TGTGCCAGCAGTTCGGGGGACATAGGTCGTCCCGGGGAGCTGTTTTTT.

This clonotype was seen ten or more times. The chain carries TRBV27 and TRBJ1-1; possible D gene TRBD1, 5 bases. The CDR3 totals 14 residues. Trimming removed 1 base from V and 6 bases from J, with 12 bases in between. Germline V gene data show CDR1 as MNHEY and CDR2 as SMNVEV (reference sequence). CDR3 residues: CASSLFREYPEAFF. The CDR3 DNA follows: TGTGCCAGCAGTTTATTCAGGGAGTACCCTGAAGCTTTCTTT.

This clonotype was detected a few times. CDR3 region: CAISMTGGVNQPQHF. Written as DNA, the CDR3 is TGTGCCATCAGTATGACAGGGGGCGTGAATCAGCCCCAGCATTTT. This chain joins TRBV10-3 and TRBJ1-5, with 10 bases aligning to TRBD1. This CDR3 has 15 amino acids. The germline CDR1 and CDR2 sequences are ENHRY and SYGVKD. J lost 4 bases, V lost 5 bases, and 5 bases had no gene match.

Ten or more counts support this clonotype. The V and J genes are TRBV7-2 and TRBJ2-3, with TRBD2 identical over 10 bases. Trimming removed 2 bases from V and 5 bases from J; junction bases left unmatched: 10. The CDR3 has 17 amino acids. Germline CDR1 reads SGHTA; CDR2 reads FQGNSA. The CDR3 DNA reads as TGTGCCAGCAGCTTATTCTCGGGTCTAGCGGGAGTAGATACGCAGTATTTT. This translates into CASSLFSGLAGVDTQYF.

In its sample, this clonotype was seen a few times. V and J are TRBV19 and TRBJ1-5; D unclear. The CDR3 contains 12 residues. The V end lost 4 bases, the J end lost 6 bases, and 7 bases lay between the germline ends. CDR1 and CDR2 from the germline V gene are LNHDA and SQIVND (reference sequence). The DNA for the CDR3 is TGTGCCAGTAGTAAGATGGGTCAGCCCCAGCATTTT. It codes for CASSKMGQPQHF.

This sequence joins TRBV28 and TRBJ1-5; D is unresolved. Germline assignment: CDR1 MDHEN and CDR2 SYDVKM. Trimming took 6 bases from V and 0 from J, leaving 15 bases between them. The CDR3 totals 16 residues. The CDR3 protein is CASSPAGLNSNQPQHF. The CDR3 DNA reads as TGTGCCAGCAGCCCCGCGGGCCTGAATAGCAATCAGCCCCAGCATTTT.

V usage is TRBV5-6 and J usage is TRBJ2-1, with TRBD2 identical over 9 bases. J was trimmed by 7 bases and V by 1 base; bases with no gene match: 9. The CDR3 spans 16 residues. Germline V gives CDR1 SGHDT, CDR2 YYEEEE. CDR3 residues: CASSLKVLAGINEQFF. The CDR3 DNA reads TGTGCCAGCAGCTTGAAGGTTCTAGCGGGAATTAATGAGCAGTTCTTC.

This clonotype showed up many times. The gene calls are TRBV24-1 and TRBJ2-2, with D maybe TRBD2 (6 bases). V lost 6 bases and J 0 bases, leaving 10 bases between the germline ends. Germline values: CDR1 KGHDR, CDR2 SFDVKD. This CDR3 is built from 15 residues. Here the CDR3 DNA reads TGTGCCACCAGTCATCGGGGGACGAACACCGGGGAGCTGTTTTTT. Translating gives CATSHRGTNTGELFF.

The table lists this clonotype with many counts. V is TRBV10-3 and J is TRBJ2-3, with 11 positions matching TRBD1. Germline V gives CDR1 ENHRY, CDR2 SYGVKD. Trimming removed 5 bases from V and 2 bases from J; junction bases left unmatched: 3. The CDR3 covers 15 residues. The CDR3 is CAISPGQGATDTQYF. As DNA, the CDR3 is TGTGCCATCAGTCCCGGACAGGGGGCCACAGATACGCAGTATTTT.

This chain joins TRBV4-1 and TRBJ2-7; possible D gene TRBD1, 5 bases. The V end lost 3 bases, the J end lost 3 bases, and 24 bases lay between the germline ends. Germline V gene lookup returns CDR1 MGHRA and CDR2 YSYEKL. CDR3 length equals 18 residues. Written as DNA, the CDR3 is TGCGCCAGCAGCCAGCCCCTCAAGCAGGGTAACCATCACTACGAGCAGTACTTC. Its protein product is CASSQPLKQGNHHYEQYF.

In regard to this clonotype: This may be a read error: a much more frequent sequence differs by one nucleotide. The chain uses TRBV28 and TRBJ2-1; weak D call: TRBD2 (5 bases). This CDR3 is built from 15 residues. Per germline, CDR1 MDHEN and CDR2 SYDVKM. V was clipped by 7 bases and J by 4 bases, with 17 bases between them. The CDR3 is CASTLAGVTYNEQFF. The CDR3 nucleotides read TGTGCCAGCACCCTAGCAGGAGTCACATACAATGAGCAGTTCTTC.

This clonotype was seen repeatedly, ten times or more. The chain uses TRBV15 and TRBJ2-7, with D tentatively TRBD1 or TRBD2 (6 bases each). The V end lost 0 bases, the J end lost 0 bases, and 9 bases lay between the germline ends. Germline CDR1 reads LNHNV; CDR2 reads YYDKDF (reference sequence). This CDR3 region has 15 residues. The CDR3 DNA sequence: TGTGCCACCAGCAGAGAGGGGGGCGACTCCTACGAGCAGTACTTC. Translated, it gives CATSREGGDSYEQYF.